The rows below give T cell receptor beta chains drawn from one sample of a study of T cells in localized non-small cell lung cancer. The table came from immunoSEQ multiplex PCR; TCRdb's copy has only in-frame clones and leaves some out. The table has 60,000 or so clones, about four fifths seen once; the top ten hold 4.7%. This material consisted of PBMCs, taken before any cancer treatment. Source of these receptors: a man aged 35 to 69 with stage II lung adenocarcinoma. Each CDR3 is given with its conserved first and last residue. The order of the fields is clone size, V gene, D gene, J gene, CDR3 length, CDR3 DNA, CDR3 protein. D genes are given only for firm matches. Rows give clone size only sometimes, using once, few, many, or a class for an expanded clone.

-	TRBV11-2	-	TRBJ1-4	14	TGTGCCAGCAGCCAAGAAGGGTCTAATGAAAAACTGTTTTTT	CASSQEGSNEKLFF
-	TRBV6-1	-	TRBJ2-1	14	TGTGCCAGCAGTGTGTCAACGGGCCGCAATGAGCAGTTCTTC	CASSVSTGRNEQFF
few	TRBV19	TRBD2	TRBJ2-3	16	TGTGCCAGTAGTATAGCTCTGGGGGGGGGCACAGATACGCAGTATTTT	CASSIALGGGTDTQYF
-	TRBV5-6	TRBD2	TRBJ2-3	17	TGTGCCAGCAGCTTGGGAGGACTAGCGGGACTCCTGGGTACGCAGTATTTT	CASSLGGLAGLLGTQYF
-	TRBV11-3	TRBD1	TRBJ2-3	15	TGTGCCAGCAGCAGGGACAGGGGGCTCGTAGATACGCAGTATTTT	CASSRDRGLVDTQYF
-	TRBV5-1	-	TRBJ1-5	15	TGCGCCAGCAGCTTGACAGGGAGGGGTGATCAGCCCCAGCATTTT	CASSLTGRGDQPQHF
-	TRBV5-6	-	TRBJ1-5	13	TGTGCCAGCAGCTTGGCAATGGCTCAGCCCCAGCATTTT	CASSLAMAQPQHF
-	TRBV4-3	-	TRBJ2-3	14	TGCGCCAGCAGCCAACATAGGACGGGAGATACGCAGTATTTT	CASSQHRTGDTQYF
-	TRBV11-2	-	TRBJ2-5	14	TGTGCCAGCAGCACTAGACTAGGGCGAGAGACCCAGTACTTC	CASSTRLGRETQYF
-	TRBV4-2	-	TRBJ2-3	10	TGTGCCAGCGGAAGGGATACGCAGTATTTT	CASGRDTQYF
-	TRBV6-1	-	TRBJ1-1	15	TGTGCCAGCAGTCTTAGTCAACGTCGAGGGACTGAAGCTTTCTTT	CASSLSQRRGTEAFF
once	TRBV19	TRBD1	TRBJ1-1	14	TGTGCCAGTAGTCCCGCACAGGGGCGGACTGAAGCTTTCTTT	CASSPAQGRTEAFF
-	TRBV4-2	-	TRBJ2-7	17	TGTGCCAGCAGCCAAGATTACCTTAGCGGAGGGCCCTACGAGCAGTACTTC	CASSQDYLSGGPYEQYF
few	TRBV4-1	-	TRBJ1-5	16	TGCGCCAGCAGCCCCCAGGCGGCAGGCAACAATCAGCCCCAGCATTTT	CASSPQAAGNNQPQHF
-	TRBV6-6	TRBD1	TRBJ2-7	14	TGTGCCAGCAGTGATTTAACAGGGGCCTACGAGCAGTACTTC	CASSDLTGAYEQYF
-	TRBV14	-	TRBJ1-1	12	TGTGCCAGCAGCCAAGGTAACACTGAAGCTTTCTTT	CASSQGNTEAFF
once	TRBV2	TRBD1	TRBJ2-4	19	TGTGCCAGCAGTGACCCGGGACAGGGGATACGTACGGCCAAAAACATTCAGTACTTC	CASSDPGQGIRTAKNIQYF
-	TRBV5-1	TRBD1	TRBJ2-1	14	TGCGCCAGCAGCTCCGGACAGGGGGCTAATGAGCAGTTCTTC	CASSSGQGANEQFF
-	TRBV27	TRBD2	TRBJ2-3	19	TGTGCCAGCAGTTTATGGGGACTAGCGGGAGGGAAAAGCACAGATACGCAGTATTTT	CASSLWGLAGGKSTDTQYF
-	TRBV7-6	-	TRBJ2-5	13	TGTGCCAGCATGCTAGGACACCAAGAGACCCAGTACTTC	CASMLGHQETQYF
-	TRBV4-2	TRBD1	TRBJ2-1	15	TGTGCCAGCAGCCAAGGGACAGGGGGCAGGGGTGAGCAGTTCTTC	CASSQGTGGRGEQFF
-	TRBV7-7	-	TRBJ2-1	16	TGTGCTAGCAGCTTAGGAAGGCTAGTCGGGAACAATGAGCAGTTCTTC	CASSLGRLVGNNEQFF
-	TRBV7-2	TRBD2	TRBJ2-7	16	TGTGCCAGCAGCCCTTACTTCCCTAGCGGGAGCTACGAGCAGTACTTC	CASSPYFPSGSYEQYF
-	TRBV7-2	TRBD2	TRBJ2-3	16	TGTGCCAGCAGCTTAGCTCCAGCGGGAGCGGCAGATACGCAGTATTTT	CASSLAPAGAADTQYF
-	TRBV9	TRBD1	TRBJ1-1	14	TGTGCCAGCAGCTTTCAGGACAGGGGCACTGAAGCTTTCTTT	CASSFQDRGTEAFF
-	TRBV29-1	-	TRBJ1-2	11	TGCAGCGTGGGGGAGGGGTATGGCTACACCTTC	CSVGEGYGYTF
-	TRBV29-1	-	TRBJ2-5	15	TGCAGCGTTGAAGGCGGGACCCAGGAGGAAGAGACCCAGTACTTC	CSVEGGTQEEETQYF
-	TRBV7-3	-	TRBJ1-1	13	TGTGCCAGCAGCTTATACCAAAACACTGAAGCTTTCTTT	CASSLYQNTEAFF
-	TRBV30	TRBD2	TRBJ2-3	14	TGTGCCTGGAGTACGGGAGGTAACACAGATACGCAGTATTTT	CAWSTGGNTDTQYF
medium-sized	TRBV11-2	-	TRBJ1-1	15	TGTGCCAGCAGACAAGAACCGGGAACGAACACTGAAGCTTTCTTT	CASRQEPGTNTEAFF
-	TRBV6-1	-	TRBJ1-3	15	TGTGCCAGCGCCCTGGGGGTCTTCTCTGGAAACACCATATATTTT	CASALGVFSGNTIYF
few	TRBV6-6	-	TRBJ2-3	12	TGTGCCAGCAGCAGGTTCACAGATACGCAGTATTTT	CASSRFTDTQYF
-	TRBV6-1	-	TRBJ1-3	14	TGTGCCAGCAGTGAAGCAGGGCCCGGAAACACCATATATTTT	CASSEAGPGNTIYF
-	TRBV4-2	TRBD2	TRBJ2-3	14	TGTGCCAGCAGCCAAGATGTAGGCGGGAGGATTGGGTATTTT	CASSQDVGGRIGYF
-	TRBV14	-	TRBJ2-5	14	TGTGCCAGCAGCCTCCAGGGGTTCGGGGAGACCCAGTACTTC	CASSLQGFGETQYF
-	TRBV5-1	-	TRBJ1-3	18	TGCGCCAGCAGCTTGGGAGGACTAGGAGCAATTTCTGGAAACACCATATATTTT	CASSLGGLGAISGNTIYF
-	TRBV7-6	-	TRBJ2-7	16	TGTGCCAGCAGCTTAGCGGGCGGGACGTCCCCCTACGAGCAGTACTTC	CASSLAGGTSPYEQYF
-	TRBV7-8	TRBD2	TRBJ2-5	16	TGTGCCAGCAGCCTCCTGGGACTAGCGGGAGGAGAGACCCAGTACTTC	CASSLLGLAGGETQYF
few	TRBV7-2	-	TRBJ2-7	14	TGTGCCAGCAATCGGGACTTCTCCTCCTACGAGCAGTACTTC	CASNRDFSSYEQYF
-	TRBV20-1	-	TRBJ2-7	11	TGCAGTGCTCACCGGGACTACGAGCAGTACTTC	CSAHRDYEQYF
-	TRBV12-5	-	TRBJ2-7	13	TGTGCTAGTGGTTTGGTTAATGTGAGGGAGCAGTACTTC	CASGLVNVREQYF
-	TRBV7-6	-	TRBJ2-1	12	TGTGCCAGCACCGTTACAGGAGGGGAGCAGTTCTTC	CASTVTGGEQFF
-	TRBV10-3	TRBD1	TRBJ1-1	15	TGTGCCATCAGCAACCCGGGACAGGGGAACACTGAAGCTTTCTTT	CAISNPGQGNTEAFF
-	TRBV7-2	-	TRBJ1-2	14	TGTGCCAGCACCTCTGGGGGGGGGAGCGATGGCTACACCTTC	CASTSGGGSDGYTF
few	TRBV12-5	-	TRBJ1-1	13	TGTGCTAGTGGTTTGGCCATTACAGGTGAAGCTTTCTTT	CASGLAITGEAFF
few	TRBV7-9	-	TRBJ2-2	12	TGTGCCAGCAGCCAAGACACCGGGGAGCTGTTTTTT	CASSQDTGELFF
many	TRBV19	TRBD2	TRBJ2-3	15	TGTGCCAGTAAGAGGGACGCTAGCGGGACAGATACGCAGTATTTT	CASKRDASGTDTQYF